The clone carrying this T cell receptor (beta chain) was detected many times. The target antigen is unknown. As for the cDNA, it was generated by 5'RACE with 10-nucleotide random UMIs. TCRdb analysed the 5' RACE reads with MiXCR anew, one entry per CDR3 protein. The sample has around 40,000 distinct CDR3 sequences, approximately 12% seen once; the top ten hold 1.3%. The source of the sample is a study of neurological immune-mediated disorders. Trimming left V 0 bases short and J 1 base short, with 7 bases between. The CDR3 is 14 residues long. Germline lookup yields CDR1 SGHRS and CDR2 YFSETQ. Overall study results and limits: The absence of any CDR3 amino acid sequence shared by expanded clones across subjects suggests that repertoires were private in all groups.

Material: PBMCs. This chain joins TRBV5-1 and TRBJ1-1, with D unresolved. The source is a female donor in good health. The CDR3, as DNA: TGCGCCAGCAGCTTGGGGAGTACGAACACTGAAGCTTTCTTT. Translated: CASSLGSTNTEAFF. Together with reference TRBV5-1 and TRBJ1-1, the CDR3 gives the full variable domain: KAGVTQTPRYLIKTRGQQVTLSCSPISGHRSVSWYQQTPGQGLQFLFEYFSETQRNKGNFPGRFSGRQFSNSRSEMNVSTLELGDSALYLCASSLGSTNTEAFFGQGTRLTVV.